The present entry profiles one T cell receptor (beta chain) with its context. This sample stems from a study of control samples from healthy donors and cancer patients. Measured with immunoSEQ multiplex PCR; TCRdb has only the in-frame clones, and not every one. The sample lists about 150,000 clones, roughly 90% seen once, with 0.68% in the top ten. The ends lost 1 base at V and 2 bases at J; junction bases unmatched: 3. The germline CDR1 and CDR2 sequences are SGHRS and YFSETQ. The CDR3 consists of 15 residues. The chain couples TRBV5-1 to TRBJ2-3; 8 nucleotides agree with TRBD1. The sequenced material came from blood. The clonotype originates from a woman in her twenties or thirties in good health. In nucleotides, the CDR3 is TGCGCCAGCAGCTTGATGGACAGGGCCACAGATACGCAGTATTTT. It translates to CASSLMDRATDTQYF.